This TCR beta chain originates from a study of yellow fever vaccine responses in identical twins. General study findings and limits: Convergence reportedly seemed to mark part of the twins' vaccine T cell response, with personalization marking the rest.

The CDR3 is 14 residues long. V was cut by 4 bases and J by 4 bases, with 13 bases left in between. The V gene's germline CDR1 is SQVTM and CDR2 ANQGSEA. MiXCR, applied by TCRdb to the RT-PCR reads, yields one record per CDR3 protein. The table lists about 23,000 distinct CDR3 sequences, roughly 80% of them singletons. Details on this clonotype: The antigen is unknown.

The chain couples TRBV29-1 to TRBJ2-2; the D call may be TRBD1 or TRBD2 (5 bases each). Here the sequenced sample was T cells from blood (PBMCs), unsorted or a sorted subset (not recorded which), taken before or after yellow fever vaccination (not recorded which). The source is a woman aged 18-29 years who received the yellow fever vaccine. The CDR3 loop is CSVAEPGSTGELFF. CDR3 bases: TGCAGCGTTGCGGAACCAGGGAGCACCGGGGAGCTGTTTTTT.